A selection of T cell receptor beta chains follows, all from one sample in a study of control samples from healthy donors and cancer patients. Produced via immunoSEQ multiplex PCR; TCRdb's table is partial and in-frame only. The data contain over 150,000 clones, roughly 95% of them singletons. Sequencing input: blood. The source of these receptors is a woman between 25 and 40 years old in good health. CDR3s include the opening cysteine and the closing phenylalanine or tryptophan. The D gene is left open where the match is weak. Clone size is given for some rows only: seen once, a few or many times, or a class if the clone is expanded.

v_call	clone_size	j_call	d_call	cdr3_nt	cdr3_aa
TRBV2	NA	TRBJ1-1	NA	TGTGCCAGCAGTAGACAGCTGAACACTGAAGCTTTCTTT	CASSRQLNTEAFF
TRBV3-1/TRBV3-2	once	TRBJ1-2	NA	TGTGCCAGCAGCCCCCGATGGGACTATGGCTACACCTTC	CASSPRWDYGYTF
TRBV5-1	NA	TRBJ2-1	TRBD2	TGCGCCACCCGGGGAGGGCTAGCCAATGAGCAGTTCTTC	CATRGGLANEQFF
TRBV6-5	NA	TRBJ1-1	TRBD1	TGTGCCAGCAGCTATACCGGGACAGTGAACACTGAAGCTTTCTTT	CASSYTGTVNTEAFF
TRBV19	NA	TRBJ1-2	NA	TGTGCCAGTAGTATCTCAACAGGGTATGGCTACACCTTC	CASSISTGYGYTF
TRBV6-4	NA	TRBJ2-1	NA	TGTGCCAGCAGCGTCCGACCTGCTCTTGGGTACAATGAGCAGTTCTTC	CASSVRPALGYNEQFF
TRBV6-5	NA	TRBJ1-2	NA	TGTGCCAGCAGAGGGGGGTTGTATGGCTACACCTTC	CASRGGLYGYTF
TRBV6-5	once	TRBJ1-5	NA	TGTGCCAGCAGTTTCTACAGGGAAAGCAATCAGCCCCAGCATTTT	CASSFYRESNQPQHF
TRBV6-1	NA	TRBJ1-1	NA	TGTGCCAGCAGTGAATGGGTCTACACTGAAGCTTTCTTT	CASSEWVYTEAFF
TRBV15	NA	TRBJ2-7	NA	TGTGCCACCGGGGACACAGCCTACGAGCAGTACTTC	CATGDTAYEQYF
TRBV5-4	once	TRBJ1-2	TRBD1	TGTGCCAGCAGCTGGGGACAGGGGTTTGGTCGGGCTCATGGCTACACCTTC	CASSWGQGFGRAHGYTF
TRBV6-5	NA	TRBJ1-1	NA	TGTGCCAGCAGGACGGATTCCATGAACACTGAAGCTTTCTTT	CASRTDSMNTEAFF
TRBV6-5	NA	TRBJ1-2	NA	TGTGCCAGCAGCCCCGGAGGACTGGTCTATGGCTACACCTTC	CASSPGGLVYGYTF
TRBV5-1	once	TRBJ1-1	TRBD1	TGCGCCAGCAGCTTGGTGGCAGGGGGCAAGACTGAAGCTTTCTTT	CASSLVAGGKTEAFF
TRBV2	NA	TRBJ2-1	TRBD2	TGTGCCAGCACCGTAACTAGCGGGGGGTTTTCCGCGAGCTCCTACAATGAGCAGTTCTTC	CASTVTSGGFSASSYNEQFF
TRBV29-1	NA	TRBJ2-7	TRBD2	TGCAGCGCCGGGGGGACGGTGGGCTACGAGCAGTACTTC	CSAGGTVGYEQYF
TRBV4-1	NA	TRBJ1-1	NA	TGCGCCAGCAGCCAAGATCTTAACGGAGAAGCTTTCTTT	CASSQDLNGEAFF
TRBV28	NA	TRBJ2-3	NA	TGTGCCAGCAGTTTTGGGGGTGGAGATACGCAGTATTTT	CASSFGGGDTQYF
TRBV28	NA	TRBJ2-7	TRBD1	TGTGCCAGCAGTCGGGACAGTTCCTACGAGCAGTACTTC	CASSRDSSYEQYF
TRBV7-9	NA	TRBJ2-7	NA	TGTGCCAGCAGGCAGAGCAGGCGCTCCTACGAGCAGTACTTC	CASRQSRRSYEQYF
TRBV28	NA	TRBJ1-4	NA	TGTGCCAGCAGTCCGGGGGGGGCTAATGAAAAACTGTTTTTT	CASSPGGANEKLFF
TRBV7-8	NA	TRBJ2-5	TRBD1	TGTGCCAGCAGCGAAATAACTGGGCAGGGGGCGCGGGAGACCCAGTACTTC	CASSEITGQGARETQYF
TRBV9	NA	TRBJ2-1	NA	TGTGCCAGCAGCTTGGGGGGTATGTGGCGGAGAGGGTACAATGAGCAGTTCTTC	CASSLGGMWRRGYNEQFF
TRBV2	NA	TRBJ2-1	TRBD2	TGTGCCAGCAGTTTATCCACCATAGCGGGAGGCAATGAGCAGTTCTTC	CASSLSTIAGGNEQFF
TRBV5-4	NA	TRBJ2-7	TRBD1	TGTGCCAGCAGCCCCAGGGACAGCTCCTACGAGCAGTACTTC	CASSPRDSSYEQYF
TRBV28	NA	TRBJ2-1	TRBD2	TGTGCCAGCAGTCGACCGACTAGCGGGCGGAATGAGCAGTTCTTC	CASSRPTSGRNEQFF
TRBV7-9	NA	TRBJ1-4	NA	TGTGCCAGCAGCTTACTGCAGAGTAATGAAAAACTGTTTTTT	CASSLLQSNEKLFF
TRBV6-2/TRBV6-3	NA	TRBJ2-2	NA	TGTGCCAGCAGTTACATCCAGGCCCCCACAGGGGAGCTGTTTTTT	CASSYIQAPTGELFF
TRBV19	NA	TRBJ2-1	NA	TGTGCCAGTAGTAGTTGGGGCTCTGAGCAGTTCTTC	CASSSWGSEQFF
TRBV9	NA	TRBJ2-1	TRBD1	TGTGCCAGCAGTGCGACAGGGGCGCCCTACAATGAGCAGTTCTTC	CASSATGAPYNEQFF
TRBV7-7	NA	TRBJ2-7	TRBD1	TGTGCTAGCAGCCGTGGACAGGGGGCGGACGAGCAGTACTTC	CASSRGQGADEQYF
TRBV6-4	NA	TRBJ1-6	NA	TGTGCCAGCAGGGACTCAGTTAGTTCACCCCTCCACTTT	CASRDSVSSPLHF
TRBV2	NA	TRBJ2-1	TRBD2	TGTGCCAGTTTGACTAGCGGGAGTTACAATGAGCAGTTCTTC	CASLTSGSYNEQFF
TRBV13	NA	TRBJ1-2	NA	TGTGCCAGCAGCCCACCAGGAATAACCTATGGCTACACCTTC	CASSPPGITYGYTF
TRBV19	NA	TRBJ2-7	TRBD2	TGTGCCAGTAGTAAGGCGGGAGGGACCTACGAGCAGTACTTC	CASSKAGGTYEQYF
TRBV6-1	NA	TRBJ1-1	TRBD1	TGTGCCAGCAGTTCGACAGGGGGCCTCACTGAAGCTTTCTTT	CASSSTGGLTEAFF
TRBV15	NA	TRBJ1-5	NA	TGTGCCACCAGCAGACAAACAAATCAGCCCCAGCATTTT	CATSRQTNQPQHF
TRBV4-1	NA	TRBJ1-6	NA	TGCGCCAGCAGCCTTGGCAGCTATTCACCCCTCCACTTT	CASSLGSYSPLHF
TRBV3-1/TRBV3-2	NA	TRBJ2-1	TRBD2	TGTGCCAGCAGCCAAGTGGGTGATAGCGGGGGTCGGAATGAGCAGTTCTTC	CASSQVGDSGGRNEQFF
TRBV19	NA	TRBJ1-3	NA	TGTGCCAGTATGTTGGGACCTAAAATTGGAAACACCATATATTTT	CASMLGPKIGNTIYF
TRBV27	NA	TRBJ1-5	NA	TGTGCCAGCAGCCGTCTGTCGGATGGTCAGCCCCAGCATTTT	CASSRLSDGQPQHF
TRBV2	NA	TRBJ2-5	TRBD2	TGTGCCAGCAGTGATAGGGGACTAGCGGGAGAGACCCAGTACTTC	CASSDRGLAGETQYF
TRBV11-2	NA	TRBJ2-5	NA	TGTGCCAGCAGCTTAGGTCTTGGAGGGGAGACCCAGTACTTC	CASSLGLGGETQYF